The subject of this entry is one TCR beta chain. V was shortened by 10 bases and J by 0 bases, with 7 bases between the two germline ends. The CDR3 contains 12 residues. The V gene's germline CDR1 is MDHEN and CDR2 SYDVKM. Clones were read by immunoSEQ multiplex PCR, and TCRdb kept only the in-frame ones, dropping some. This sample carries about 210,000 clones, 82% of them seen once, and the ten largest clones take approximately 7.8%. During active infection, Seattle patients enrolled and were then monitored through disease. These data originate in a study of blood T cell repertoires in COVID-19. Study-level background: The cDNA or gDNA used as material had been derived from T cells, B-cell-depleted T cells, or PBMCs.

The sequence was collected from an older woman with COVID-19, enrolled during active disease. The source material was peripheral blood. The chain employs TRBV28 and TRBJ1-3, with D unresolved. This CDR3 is CAITSSGNTIYF. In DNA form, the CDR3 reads TGTGCCATCACATCCTCTGGAAACACCATATATTTT.